The clone carrying this T cell receptor (beta chain) was detected a few times. Its antigen is currently unknown. This sample stems from a study of regulatory dendritic cells for organ transplantation. Sorted T cells were CFSE-labeled and cultured 5 days with allogeneic regulatory or mature dendritic cells at 1:10. CD4+ or CD8+ T cells were sorted as naive CD45RA+ or memory CD45RO+. Whole-study results and caveats: Memory T cells were less diverse than naive, with memory CD8+ most oligoclonal.

The data were produced by immunoSEQ multiplex PCR, yet TCRdb's version contains in-frame clones alone and is incomplete. The table has thousands of clones, 45% to 65% seen once; the top ten hold 20% to 25%. The TCR originated in a human donor in good health. Sequencing was performed on memory CD8+ T cells from blood cultured with dendritic cells. Subset specified: CD45RO+ memory T cells.

The CDR3 sequence is CASSLFLGDRIYGYTF. DNA for the CDR3: TGTGCCAGCAGCTTGTTTTTGGGGGACAGGATCTATGGCTACACCTTC. J is TRBJ1-2 and V is TRBV5-6; 8 bases fit TRBD1. V was pared by 1 base and J by 4 bases, with 9 bases of the junction left unmatched. This CDR3 has 16 residues. Germline V CDR1 and CDR2: SGHDT, YYEEEE.